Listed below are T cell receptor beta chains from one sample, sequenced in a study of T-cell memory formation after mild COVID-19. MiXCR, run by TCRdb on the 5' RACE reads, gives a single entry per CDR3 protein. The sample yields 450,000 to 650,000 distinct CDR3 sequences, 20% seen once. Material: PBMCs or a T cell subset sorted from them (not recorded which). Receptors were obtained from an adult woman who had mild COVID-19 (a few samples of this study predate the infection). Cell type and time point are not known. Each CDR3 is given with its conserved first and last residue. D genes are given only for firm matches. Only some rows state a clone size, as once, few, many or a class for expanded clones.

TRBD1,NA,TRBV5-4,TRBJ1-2,CASSFTRQGNGYTF,TGTGCCAGCAGCTTCACCCGACAGGGGAATGGCTACACCTTC
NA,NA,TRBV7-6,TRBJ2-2,CASSPQAAPTGELFF,TGTGCCAGCAGCCCGCAGGCTGCCCCCACCGGGGAGCTGTTTTTT
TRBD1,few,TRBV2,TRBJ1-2,CATSRDRAVYGYTF,TGTGCCACCTCTCGGGACAGGGCTGTCTATGGCTACACCTTC
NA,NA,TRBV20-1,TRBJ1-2,CSAPFGAGRNYGYTF,TGCAGTGCTCCTTTCGGGGCAGGAAGAAACTATGGCTACACCTTC
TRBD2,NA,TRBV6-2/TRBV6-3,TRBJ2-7,CASTGLAGYEQYF,TGTGCCAGCACCGGGCTAGCGGGTTACGAGCAGTACTTC
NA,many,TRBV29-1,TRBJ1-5,CSVRDNINQPQHF,TGCAGCGTTCGGGACAACATAAATCAGCCCCAGCATTTT
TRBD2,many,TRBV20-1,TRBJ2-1,CSARGSGGIYEQFF,TGCAGTGCTAGAGGTAGCGGGGGTATCTATGAGCAGTTCTTC
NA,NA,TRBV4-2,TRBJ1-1,CASSQDLKGGNTEAFF,TGTGCCAGCAGCCAAGATTTAAAGGGGGGGAACACTGAAGCTTTCTTT
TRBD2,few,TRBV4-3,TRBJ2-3,CASSPLAGDADTQYF,TGCGCCAGCAGCCCATTAGCGGGAGACGCAGATACGCAGTATTTT
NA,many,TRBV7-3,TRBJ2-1,CASSLKQGNEQFF,TGTGCCAGCAGCTTAAAACAGGGTAATGAGCAGTTCTTC
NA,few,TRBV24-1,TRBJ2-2,CATSGGTNTGELFF,TGTGCCACCAGTGGGGGGACGAACACCGGGGAGCTGTTTTTT
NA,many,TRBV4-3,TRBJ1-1,CASSQDRGDTEAFF,TGCGCCAGCAGCCAAGATAGAGGGGACACTGAAGCTTTCTTT
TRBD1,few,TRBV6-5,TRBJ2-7,CASSAPGTAPYEQYF,TGTGCCAGCAGTGCACCCGGGACAGCCCCCTACGAGCAGTACTTC
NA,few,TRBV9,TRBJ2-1,CASSAGGGPSSYNEQFF,TGTGCCAGCAGCGCTGGGGGGGGCCCTAGCTCCTACAATGAGCAGTTCTTC
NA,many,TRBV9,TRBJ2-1,CASSTGTLAYNEQFF,TGTGCCAGCAGCACGGGAACTCTCGCCTACAATGAGCAGTTCTTC
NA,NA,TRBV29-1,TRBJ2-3,CSVHPDGNPGDTQYF,TGCAGCGTACACCCGGACGGGAACCCAGGTGATACGCAGTATTTT
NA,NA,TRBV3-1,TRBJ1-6,CASSQDSIYNSPLHF,TGTGCCAGCAGCCAAGACAGTATCTATAATTCACCCCTCCACTTT
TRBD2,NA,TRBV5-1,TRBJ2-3,CASSKGLAGITDTQYF,TGCGCCAGCAGCAAAGGACTAGCGGGGATCACAGATACGCAGTATTTT
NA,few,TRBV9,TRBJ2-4,CASSPNYGGWQNIQYF,TGTGCCAGCAGCCCGAATTACGGAGGGTGGCAAAACATTCAGTACTTC
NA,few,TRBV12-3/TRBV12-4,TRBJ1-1,CASSLVARTNTEAFF,TGTGCCAGCAGTTTAGTGGCCAGGACGAACACTGAAGCTTTCTTT
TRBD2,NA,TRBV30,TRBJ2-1,CAWSVWASGRRGFDNEQFF,TGTGCCTGGAGTGTTTGGGCTAGCGGGAGACGAGGGTTCGACAATGAGCAGTTCTTC
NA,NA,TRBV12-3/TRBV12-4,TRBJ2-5,CASSLASSRAEGNF,TGTGCCAGCAGTTTAGCCTCCTCCCGGGCAGAGGGTAACTTC
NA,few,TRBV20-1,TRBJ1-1,CSARARRTEAFF,TGCAGTGCTAGGGCCCGAAGGACTGAAGCTTTCTTT
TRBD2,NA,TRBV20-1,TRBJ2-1,CSARDFLAGTYNEQFF,TGCAGTGCTAGAGATTTCCTAGCGGGCACCTACAATGAGCAGTTCTTC
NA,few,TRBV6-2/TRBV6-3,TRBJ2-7,CASSSAGPSYEQYF,TGTGCCAGCAGTTCGGCGGGCCCCTCCTACGAGCAGTACTTC
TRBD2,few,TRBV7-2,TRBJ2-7,CASSPGLAGFYEQYF,TGTGCCAGCAGCCCGGGACTAGCGGGGTTCTACGAGCAGTACTTC
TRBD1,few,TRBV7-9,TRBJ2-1,CASSDTGAENNEQFF,TGTGCCAGCAGCGATACAGGGGCGGAAAACAATGAGCAGTTCTTC
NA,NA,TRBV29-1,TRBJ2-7,CSAMTGYEQYF,TGCAGCGCCATGACAGGATACGAGCAGTACTTC
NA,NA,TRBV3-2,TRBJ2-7,CASSHHLTYEQYF,TGTGCCAGCAGCCATCACCTTACCTACGAGCAGTACTTC
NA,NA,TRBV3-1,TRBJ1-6,CASSQGSWVGSPLHF,TGTGCCAGCAGCCAAGGCTCCTGGGTCGGCTCACCCCTCCACTTT
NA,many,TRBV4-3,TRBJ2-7,CASSQDGYEQYF,TGCGCCAGCAGCCAAGATGGGTACGAGCAGTACTTC
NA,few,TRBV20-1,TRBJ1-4,CSARDAGDVWEKLFF,TGCAGTGCTAGAGATGCGGGGGATGTTTGGGAAAAACTGTTTTTT
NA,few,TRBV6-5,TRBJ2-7,CASSLRIAYEQYF,TGTGCCAGCAGTCTACGGATTGCCTACGAGCAGTACTTC
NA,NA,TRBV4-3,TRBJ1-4,CASSPEGATNEKLFF,TGCGCCAGCAGCCCGGAGGGTGCAACTAATGAAAAACTGTTTTTT
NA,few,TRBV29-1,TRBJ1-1,CSVTGTMNTEAFF,TGCAGCGTAACAGGGACCATGAACACTGAAGCTTTCTTT
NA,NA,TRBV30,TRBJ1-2,CAWSVQNYGYTF,TGTGCCTGGAGTGTCCAGAACTATGGCTACACCTTC
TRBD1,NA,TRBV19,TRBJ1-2,CASSIQGAIYGYTF,TGTGCCAGTAGTATACAGGGGGCGATCTATGGCTACACCTTC
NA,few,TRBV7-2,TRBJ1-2,CASSFSSPLGYTF,TGTGCCAGCAGCTTCTCCTCCCCTCTTGGCTACACCTTC
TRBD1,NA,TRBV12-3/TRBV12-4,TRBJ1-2,CASTRQGNYGYTF,TGTGCCAGCACCCGACAGGGGAACTATGGCTACACCTTC
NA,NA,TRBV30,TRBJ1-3,CAWSLGVGNTIYF,TGTGCCTGGAGTTTGGGGGTCGGAAACACCATATATTTT
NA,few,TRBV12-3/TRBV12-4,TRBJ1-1,CASRRQRLEAFF,TGTGCCAGCAGACGACAGAGGCTTGAAGCTTTCTTT
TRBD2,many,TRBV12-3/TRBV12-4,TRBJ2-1,CASSSGLATNEQFF,TGTGCCAGCAGTTCGGGACTAGCGACAAATGAGCAGTTCTTC
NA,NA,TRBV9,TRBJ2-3,CASSVGVGVSTDTQYF,TGTGCCAGCAGCGTAGGTGTGGGTGTTAGCACAGATACGCAGTATTTT
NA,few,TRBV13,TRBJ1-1,CASSLRGGTTEAFF,TGTGCCAGCAGCTTAAGAGGTGGGACCACTGAAGCTTTCTTT
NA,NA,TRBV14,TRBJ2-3,CASSPVRGAPDTQYF,TGTGCCAGCAGTCCCGTAAGAGGGGCCCCCGATACGCAGTATTTT
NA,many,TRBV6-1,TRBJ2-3,CASRLISTDTQYF,TGTGCCAGCCGTCTGATTAGCACAGATACGCAGTATTTT
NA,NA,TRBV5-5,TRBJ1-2,CASSSPASYGYTF,TGTGCCAGCAGCTCCCCGGCATCCTATGGCTACACCTTC
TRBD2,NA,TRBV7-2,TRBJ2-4,CASSLNAGGRMNIQYF,TGTGCCAGCAGCTTGAATGCGGGAGGGCGAATGAACATTCAGTACTTC
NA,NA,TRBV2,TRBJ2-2,CASSENGANTGELFF,TGTGCCAGCAGTGAAAACGGCGCGAACACCGGGGAGCTGTTTTTT
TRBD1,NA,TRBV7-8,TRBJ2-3,CASSLDRPSTDTQYF,TGTGCCAGCAGCTTGGACAGGCCGAGCACAGATACGCAGTATTTT
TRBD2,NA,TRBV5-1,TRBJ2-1,CASSIEGRGRARYNEQFF,TGCGCCAGCAGCATCGAAGGAAGAGGGAGGGCGAGGTACAATGAGCAGTTCTTC
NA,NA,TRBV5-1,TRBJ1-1,CASSSLGGGGGDPAYTEAFF,TGCGCCAGCAGCTCCCTGGGGGGTGGTGGGGGTGACCCGGCGTACACTGAAGCTTTCTTT
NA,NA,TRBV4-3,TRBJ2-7,CASSPWPGAYEQYF,TGCGCCAGCAGCCCATGGCCAGGAGCCTACGAGCAGTACTTC